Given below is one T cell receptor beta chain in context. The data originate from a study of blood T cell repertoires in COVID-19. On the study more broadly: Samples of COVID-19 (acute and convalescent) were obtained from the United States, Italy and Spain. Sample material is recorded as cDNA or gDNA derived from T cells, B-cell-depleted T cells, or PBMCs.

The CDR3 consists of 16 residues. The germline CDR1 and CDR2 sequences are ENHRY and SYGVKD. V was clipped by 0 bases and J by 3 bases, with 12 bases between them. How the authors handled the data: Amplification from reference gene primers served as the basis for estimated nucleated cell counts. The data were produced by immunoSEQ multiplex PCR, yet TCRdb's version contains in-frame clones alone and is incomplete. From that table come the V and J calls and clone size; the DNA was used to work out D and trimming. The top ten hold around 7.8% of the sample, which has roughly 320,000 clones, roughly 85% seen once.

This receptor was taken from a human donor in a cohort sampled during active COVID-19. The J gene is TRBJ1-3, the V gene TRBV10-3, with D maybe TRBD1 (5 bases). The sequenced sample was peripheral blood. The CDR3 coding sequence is TGTGCCATCAGTGAGTCGAAGTCAGGGCTTGGAAACACCATATATTTT. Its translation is CAISESKSGLGNTIYF.